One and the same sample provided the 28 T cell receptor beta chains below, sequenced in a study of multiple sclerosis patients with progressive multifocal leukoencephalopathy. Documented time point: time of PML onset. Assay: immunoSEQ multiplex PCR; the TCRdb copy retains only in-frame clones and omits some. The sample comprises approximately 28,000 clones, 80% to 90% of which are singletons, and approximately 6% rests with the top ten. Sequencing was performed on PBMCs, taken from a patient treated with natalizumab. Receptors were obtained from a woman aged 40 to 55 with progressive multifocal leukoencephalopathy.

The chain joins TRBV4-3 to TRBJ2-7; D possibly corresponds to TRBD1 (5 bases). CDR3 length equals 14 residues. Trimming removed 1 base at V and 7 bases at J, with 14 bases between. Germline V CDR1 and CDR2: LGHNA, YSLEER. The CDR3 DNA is TGCGCCAGCAGCCAAGGTATGGGGCTCAAGGAGCAGTACTTC. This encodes CASSQGMGLKEQYF.

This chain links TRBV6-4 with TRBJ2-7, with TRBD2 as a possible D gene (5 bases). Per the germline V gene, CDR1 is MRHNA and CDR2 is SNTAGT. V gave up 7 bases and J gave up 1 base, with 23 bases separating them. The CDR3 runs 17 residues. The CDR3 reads CASMGLISRGPSYEQYF. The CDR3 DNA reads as TGTGCCAGCATGGGTTTAATCAGCCGAGGGCCATCCTACGAGCAGTACTTC.

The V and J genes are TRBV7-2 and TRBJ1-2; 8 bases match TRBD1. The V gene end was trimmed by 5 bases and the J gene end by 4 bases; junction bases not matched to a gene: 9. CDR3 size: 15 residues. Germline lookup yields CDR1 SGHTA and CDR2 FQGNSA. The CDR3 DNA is TGTGCCAGCAGCCAGGGGGCAGGGGGCGGCTATGGCTACACCTTC. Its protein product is CASSQGAGGGYGYTF.

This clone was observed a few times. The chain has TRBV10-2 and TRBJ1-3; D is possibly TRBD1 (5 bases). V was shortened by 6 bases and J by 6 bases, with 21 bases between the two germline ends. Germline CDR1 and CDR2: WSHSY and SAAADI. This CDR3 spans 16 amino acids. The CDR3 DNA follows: TGCGCCAGCAGCCTAAAAACAGGAGTTGGAGTAAACACCATATATTTT. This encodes CASSLKTGVGVNTIYF.

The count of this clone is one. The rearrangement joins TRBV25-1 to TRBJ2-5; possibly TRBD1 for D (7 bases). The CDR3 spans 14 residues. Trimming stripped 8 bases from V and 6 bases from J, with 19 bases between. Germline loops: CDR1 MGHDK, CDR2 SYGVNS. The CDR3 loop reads CASWDSRGMKTQYF. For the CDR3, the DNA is TGTGCCAGCTGGGACAGCCGCGGGATGAAGACCCAGTACTTC.

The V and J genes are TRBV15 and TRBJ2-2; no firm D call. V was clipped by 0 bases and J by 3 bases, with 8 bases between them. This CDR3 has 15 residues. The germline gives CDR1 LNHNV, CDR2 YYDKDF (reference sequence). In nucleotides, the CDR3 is TGTGCCACCAGCAGAGAGGGGTACCACACCGGGGAGCTGTTTTTT. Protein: CATSREGYHTGELFF.

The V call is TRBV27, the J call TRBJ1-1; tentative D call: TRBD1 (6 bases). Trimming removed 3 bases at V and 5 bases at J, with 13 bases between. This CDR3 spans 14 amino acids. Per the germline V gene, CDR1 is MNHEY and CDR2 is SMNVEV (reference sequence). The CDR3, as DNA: TGTGCCAGCAGTTTCCGGGGGCCGGGAACTGAAGCTTTCTTT. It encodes CASSFRGPGTEAFF.

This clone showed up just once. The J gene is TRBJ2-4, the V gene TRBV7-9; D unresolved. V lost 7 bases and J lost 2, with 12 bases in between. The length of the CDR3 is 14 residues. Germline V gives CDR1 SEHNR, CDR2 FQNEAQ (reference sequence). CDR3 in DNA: TGTGCCAGCACCCCCACAGAGACCAAAAACATTCAGTACTTC. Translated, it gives CASTPTETKNIQYF.

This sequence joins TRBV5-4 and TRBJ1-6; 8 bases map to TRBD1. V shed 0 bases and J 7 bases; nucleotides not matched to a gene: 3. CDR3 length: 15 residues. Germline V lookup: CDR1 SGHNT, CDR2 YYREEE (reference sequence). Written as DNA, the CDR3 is TGTGCCAGCAGCTTGGCTCGGACAGGGAATTCACCCCTCCACTTT. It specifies CASSLARTGNSPLHF.

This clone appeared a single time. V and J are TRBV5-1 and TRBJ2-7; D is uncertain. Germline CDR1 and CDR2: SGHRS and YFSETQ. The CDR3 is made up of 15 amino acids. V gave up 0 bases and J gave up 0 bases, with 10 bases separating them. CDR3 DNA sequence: TGCGCCAGCAGCTTGGGATGGGGAAGCTCCTACGAGCAGTACTTC. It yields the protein CASSLGWGSSYEQYF.

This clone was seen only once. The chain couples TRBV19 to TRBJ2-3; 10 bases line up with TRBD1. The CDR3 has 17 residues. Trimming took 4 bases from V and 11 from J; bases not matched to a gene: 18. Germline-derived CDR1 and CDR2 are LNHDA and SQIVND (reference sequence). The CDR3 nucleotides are TGTGCCAGTAGTACCCCGCCCGGGACAGGGGTACAGATAAGGCAGTATTTT. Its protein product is CASSTPPGTGVQIRQYF.

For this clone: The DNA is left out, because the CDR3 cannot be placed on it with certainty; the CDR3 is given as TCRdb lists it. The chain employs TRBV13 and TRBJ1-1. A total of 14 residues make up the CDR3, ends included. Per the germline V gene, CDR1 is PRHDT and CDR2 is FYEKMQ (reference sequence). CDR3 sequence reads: CASSLRDEPLKLSF.

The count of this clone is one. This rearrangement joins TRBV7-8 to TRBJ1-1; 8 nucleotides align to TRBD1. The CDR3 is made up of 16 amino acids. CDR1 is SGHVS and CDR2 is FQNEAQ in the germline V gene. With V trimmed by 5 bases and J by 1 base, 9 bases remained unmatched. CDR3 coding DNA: TGTGCCAGCAGCGCCTGGACAGGGCTGGAGAACACTGAAGCTTTCTTT. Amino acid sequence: CASSAWTGLENTEAFF.

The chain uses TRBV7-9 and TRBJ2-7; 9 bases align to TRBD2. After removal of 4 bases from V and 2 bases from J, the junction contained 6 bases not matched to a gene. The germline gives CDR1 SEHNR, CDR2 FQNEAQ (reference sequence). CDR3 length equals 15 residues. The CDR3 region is CASSSEREAPYEQYF. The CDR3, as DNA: TGTGCCAGCAGCTCCGAGCGGGAGGCCCCCTACGAGCAGTACTTC.

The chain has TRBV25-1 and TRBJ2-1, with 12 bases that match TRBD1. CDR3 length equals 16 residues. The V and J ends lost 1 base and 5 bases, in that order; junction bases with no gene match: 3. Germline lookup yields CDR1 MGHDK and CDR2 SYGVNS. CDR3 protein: CASSELGQGANNEQFF. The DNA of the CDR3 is TGTGCCAGCAGTGAATTGGGACAGGGGGCTAACAATGAGCAGTTCTTC.

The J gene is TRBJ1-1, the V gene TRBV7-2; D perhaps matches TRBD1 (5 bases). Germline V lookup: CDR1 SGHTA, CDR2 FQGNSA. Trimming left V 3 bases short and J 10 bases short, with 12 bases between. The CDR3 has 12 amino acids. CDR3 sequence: CASSLWPGGAFF. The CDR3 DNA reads TGTGCCAGCAGCTTGTGGCCTGGGGGAGCTTTCTTT.

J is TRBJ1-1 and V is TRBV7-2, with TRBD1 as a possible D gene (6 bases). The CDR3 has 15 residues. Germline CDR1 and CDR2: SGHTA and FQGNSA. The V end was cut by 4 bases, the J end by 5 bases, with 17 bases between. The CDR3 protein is CASSSLHGGRTEAFF. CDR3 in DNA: TGTGCCAGCAGCTCATTACACGGGGGGCGAACTGAAGCTTTCTTT.

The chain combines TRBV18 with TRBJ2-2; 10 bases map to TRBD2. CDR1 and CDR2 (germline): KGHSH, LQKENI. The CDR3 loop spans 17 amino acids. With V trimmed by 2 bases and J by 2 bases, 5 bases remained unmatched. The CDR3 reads CASSPKTSGRNTGELFF. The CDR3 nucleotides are TGTGCCAGCTCACCAAAGACTAGCGGGCGAAACACCGGGGAGCTGTTTTTT.

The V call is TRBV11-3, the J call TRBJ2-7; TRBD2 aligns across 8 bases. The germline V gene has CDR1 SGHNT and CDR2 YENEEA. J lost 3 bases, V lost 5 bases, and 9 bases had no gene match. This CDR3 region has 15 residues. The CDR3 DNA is TGTGCCAGCAGCCCGGGGGGGAAAATGGGCTACGAGCAGTACTTC. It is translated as CASSPGGKMGYEQYF.

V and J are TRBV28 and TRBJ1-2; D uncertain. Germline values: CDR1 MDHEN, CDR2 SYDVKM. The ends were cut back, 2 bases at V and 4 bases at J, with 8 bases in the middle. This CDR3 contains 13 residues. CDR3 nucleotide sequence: TGTGCCAGCAGTTTAGGGGAGGGCTATGGCTACACCTTC. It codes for CASSLGEGYGYTF.

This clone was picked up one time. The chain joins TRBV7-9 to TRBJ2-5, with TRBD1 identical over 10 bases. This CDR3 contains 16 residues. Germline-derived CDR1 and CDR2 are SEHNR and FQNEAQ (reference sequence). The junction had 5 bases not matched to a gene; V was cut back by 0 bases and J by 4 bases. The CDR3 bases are TGTGCCAGCAGCTTAGCCCCGGGACAGGGGCGAGAGACCCAGTACTTC. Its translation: CASSLAPGQGRETQYF.

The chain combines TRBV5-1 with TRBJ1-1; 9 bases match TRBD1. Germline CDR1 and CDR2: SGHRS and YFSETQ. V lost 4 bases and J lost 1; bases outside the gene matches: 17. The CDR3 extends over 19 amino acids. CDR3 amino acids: CASSGPSGTGIIWNTEAFF. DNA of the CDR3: TGCGCCAGCAGCGGACCAAGCGGGACAGGGATCATTTGGAACACTGAAGCTTTCTTT.

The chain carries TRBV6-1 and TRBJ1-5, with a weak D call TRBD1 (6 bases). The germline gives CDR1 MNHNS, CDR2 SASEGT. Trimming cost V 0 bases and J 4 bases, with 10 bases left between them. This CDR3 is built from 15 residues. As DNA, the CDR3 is TGTGCCAGCAGTGAAGCGGAACAGGGTAATCAGCCCCAGCATTTT. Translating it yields CASSEAEQGNQPQHF.

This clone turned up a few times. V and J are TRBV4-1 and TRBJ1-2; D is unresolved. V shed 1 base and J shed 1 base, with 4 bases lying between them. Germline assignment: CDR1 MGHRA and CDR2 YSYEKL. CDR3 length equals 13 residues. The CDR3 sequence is CASSQASNYGYTF. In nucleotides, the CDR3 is TGCGCCAGCAGCCAAGCCAGTAACTATGGCTACACCTTC.

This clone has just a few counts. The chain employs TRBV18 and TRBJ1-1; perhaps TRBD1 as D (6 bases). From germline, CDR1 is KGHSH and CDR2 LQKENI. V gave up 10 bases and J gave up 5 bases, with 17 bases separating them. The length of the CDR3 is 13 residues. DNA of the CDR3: TGTGCCACCCTATCGAACAGGGAAACTGAAGCTTTCTTT. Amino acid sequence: CATLSNRETEAFF.

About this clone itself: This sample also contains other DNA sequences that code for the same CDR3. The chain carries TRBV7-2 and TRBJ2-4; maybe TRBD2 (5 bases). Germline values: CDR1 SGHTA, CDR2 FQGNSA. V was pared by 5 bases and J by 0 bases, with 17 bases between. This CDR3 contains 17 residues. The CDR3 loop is CASSRGISLLAKNIQYF. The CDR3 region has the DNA TGTGCCAGCAGCCGAGGGATATCTCTACTAGCCAAAAACATTCAGTACTTC.

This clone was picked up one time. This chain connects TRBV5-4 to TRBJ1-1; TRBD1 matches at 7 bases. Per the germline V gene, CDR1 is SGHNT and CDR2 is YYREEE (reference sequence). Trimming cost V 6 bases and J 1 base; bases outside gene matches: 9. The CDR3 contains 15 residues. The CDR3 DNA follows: TGTGCCAGCACTTTCCGGACAGGCAAGAACACTGAAGCTTTCTTT. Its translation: CASTFRTGKNTEAFF.

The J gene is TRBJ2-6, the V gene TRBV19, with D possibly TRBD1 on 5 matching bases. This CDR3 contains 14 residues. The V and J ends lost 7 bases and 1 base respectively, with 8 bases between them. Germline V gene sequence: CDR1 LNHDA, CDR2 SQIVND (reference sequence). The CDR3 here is CASTPGSGANVLTF. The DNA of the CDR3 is TGTGCCAGTACCCCAGGGTCTGGGGCCAACGTCCTGACTTTC.